This TCR beta chain came from a study of early T cells in non-severe SARS-CoV-2 infection. Study information: Alpha and beta chains were unpaired, from unsorted whole-blood bulk RNA. Study-level findings and limits: Clonotype matching in VDJdb favored anti-spike CD8 responses and did not capture private and CD4 specificities.

This CDR3 is 13 amino acids long. V was shortened by 10 bases and J by 14 bases, with 23 bases between the two germline ends. cDNA molecules, individually, were tagged with unique molecular identifiers. TCRdb fed the 5' RACE reads into MiXCR, producing one record per CDR3 protein. The sample records about 100,000 distinct CDR3 sequences, approximately 13% being singletons. A few counts support this clonotype. Its antigen is not identified. The receptor comes from an adult who was a healthcare worker with PCR-confirmed SARS-CoV-2 infection or an uninfected control (not recorded which). The chain combines TRBV12-3 or TRBV12-4 with TRBJ1-4, with a possible D match to TRBD1 (6 bases). The sequenced sample consisted of whole blood. The CDR3 spells CATSRELGGGLFF. The DNA of the CDR3 is TGTGCCACCAGCCGAGAACTAGGGGGTGGGCTGTTTTTT.